What follows are 32 T cell receptor beta chains derived from one specimen sequenced in a study of beta chain features in type 1 diabetes. Expressed TCRB transcripts were sequenced because the isolated RNA had all been reverse transcribed beforehand. Only in-frame clones appear in the TCRdb table, and some are missing; sequencing was by immunoSEQ multiplex PCR. Of hundreds of thousands of clones in the sample, about 30% were seen once. The sample consisted of naive CD4+ T cells from blood. Receptors were obtained from a man in his late teens or twenties in good health.

This clone occurred a few times. The genes are TRBV29-1 and TRBJ2-7, with 8 bases that match TRBD1. The length of the CDR3 is 15 residues. V dropped 6 bases and J dropped 4; count of bases not matched to a gene: 14. From germline, CDR1 is SQVTM and CDR2 ANQGSEA. The CDR3 nucleotides are TGCAGCGTCTCCTTTGGTAGGACAGGGTCGTACGAGCAGTACTTC. Residues: CSVSFGRTGSYEQYF.

CDR3 bases: TGTGCCTGGAGTGGGGGTCTTATGCACACTGAAGCTTTCTTT. This gives the protein CAWSGGLMHTEAFF. V gene TRBV30 combines with J gene TRBJ1-1, with unresolved D. Per germline, CDR1 GTSNPN and CDR2 SVGIG (reference sequence). This CDR3 region has 14 residues. Between the trimmed V and J ends, which lost 1 base and 3 bases, there was a span of 12 bases.

This clone has only a few counts. CDR3 DNA sequence: TGTGCCAGCAGCGCGGACAGGGGTCCTGAAAAACTGTTTTTT. Encoded protein: CASSADRGPEKLFF. V and J are TRBV2 and TRBJ1-4; 9 bases are a match to TRBD1. CDR3 length: 14 residues. The junction had 6 bases not matched to a gene; V was cut back by 6 bases and J by 7 bases. Germline V lookup: CDR1 SNHLY, CDR2 FYNNEI.

This chain links TRBV5-6 with TRBJ1-2; no firm D call. Per germline, CDR1 SGHDT and CDR2 YYEEEE. The CDR3 loop spans 16 amino acids. Trimming pared 2 bases from V and 7 bases from J, leaving 21 bases between. CDR3 in amino acids: CASSFFEARVALGYTF. The CDR3 DNA reads TGTGCCAGCAGCTTCTTCGAGGCGAGGGTCGCTCTTGGCTACACCTTC.

The chain recombines TRBV28 with TRBJ2-1; D might be TRBD2 (6 bases). Trimming pared 6 bases from V and 3 bases from J, leaving 21 bases between. Germline V gives CDR1 MDHEN, CDR2 SYDVKM. This CDR3 region has 17 residues. DNA of the CDR3: TGTGCCAGCAGGCGGACCCCCCCGGGACTTTACTACAATGAGCAGTTCTTC. Its protein is CASRRTPPGLYYNEQFF.

The chain is built from TRBV20-1 and TRBJ2-1; D is ambiguous. CDR1 DFQATT and CDR2 SNEGSKA come from the germline V gene (reference sequence). The CDR3 totals 11 residues. Between the trimmed V and J ends, which lost 7 bases and 8 bases, there was a span of 12 bases. The CDR3 sequence: CSVSRGDEQFF. Here the CDR3 DNA reads TGCAGTGTCTCCCGAGGCGATGAGCAGTTCTTC.

This clone was observed a few times. The rearrangement joins TRBV4-3 to TRBJ2-1; the match to TRBD2 covers 13 bases. The CDR3 sequence is 16 residues long. The junction had 6 bases not matched to a gene; V was cut back by 1 base and J by 9 bases. In germline, CDR1 is LGHNA, CDR2 YSLEER. As DNA, the CDR3 is TGCGCCAGCAGCCAAGGAGTACTAGCGGGAGGGGGTGAGCAGTTCTTC. Amino acids: CASSQGVLAGGGEQFF.

In its sample, this clone was seen a few times. The genes are TRBV30 and TRBJ2-7, with 10 bases that match TRBD2. The V gene end was trimmed by 1 base and the J gene end by 4 bases; junction bases not matched to a gene: 1. Germline values: CDR1 GTSNPN, CDR2 SVGIG (reference sequence). The CDR3 has 13 amino acids. CDR3 in DNA: TGTGCCTGGAGTGAGGGACTAGCGTACGAGCAGTACTTC. It yields the protein CAWSEGLAYEQYF.

The gene calls are TRBV30 and TRBJ1-1, with D possibly matching TRBD1 (5 bases). Trimming left V 3 bases short and J 6 bases short, with 17 bases between. This CDR3 is built from 14 residues. The germline CDR1 and CDR2 sequences are GTSNPN and SVGIG (reference sequence). CDR3 bases: TGTGCCTGGAGGTCGGAAACGACAGTTTCTGAAGCTTTCTTT. It translates to CAWRSETTVSEAFF.

Remarks on this clone: Other nucleotide sequences from this sample produce the same CDR3. This sequence joins TRBV5-1 and TRBJ2-3, with a weak D call TRBD1 (6 bases). The CDR3 runs to 14 residues. V was shortened by 2 bases and J by 0 bases, with 7 bases between the two germline ends. Germline V gives CDR1 SGHRS, CDR2 YFSETQ. CDR3 sequence: CASSLGQSTDTQYF. As DNA, the CDR3 is TGCGCCAGCAGCTTAGGACAGAGCACAGATACGCAGTATTTT.

This clone is a singleton in its sample. The V gene is TRBV6-5, the J gene TRBJ2-3; 10 bases are shared with TRBD2. The V gene end was trimmed by 5 bases and the J gene end by 6 bases; junction bases not matched to a gene: 5. Per germline, CDR1 MNHEY and CDR2 SVGAGI. The CDR3 length is 14 residues. The CDR3 nucleotides are TGTGCCAGCAGTCGAGCGGGAGGGCCCGATACGCAGTATTTT. It is translated as CASSRAGGPDTQYF.

This clone was counted only a few times. The chain is built from TRBV30 and TRBJ2-2, with D unresolved. The V end was cut by 4 bases, the J end by 6 bases, with 18 bases between. This CDR3 comprises 15 residues. Germline V gene sequence: CDR1 GTSNPN, CDR2 SVGIG (reference sequence). The CDR3 nucleotides are TGTGCCTGGATTGGTCAGACATTAATGTCCGGGGAGCTGTTTTTT. As protein: CAWIGQTLMSGELFF.

The V gene is TRBV6-6, the J gene TRBJ2-7, with 9 bases aligning to TRBD1. The CDR3 length is 13 residues. Germline lookup yields CDR1 MNHNY and CDR2 SVGAGI (reference sequence). V lost 9 bases, J lost 2 bases, and 5 bases stayed unmatched. CDR3 sequence (DNA): TGTGCCAGTGGGGACAGGGCGACCTACGAGCAGTACTTC. The encoded protein is CASGDRATYEQYF.

In its sample, this clone was seen a few times. V and J are TRBV18 and TRBJ2-7, with 12 positions matching TRBD2. The trim removed 6 bases at V and 2 bases at J, leaving 5 bases unmatched. Germline V lookup: CDR1 KGHSH, CDR2 LQKENI. The CDR3 loop spans 15 amino acids. The CDR3 DNA is TGTGCCAGCTCCGCGACTAGCGGGAGACCCTACGAGCAGTACTTC. The encoded protein is CASSATSGRPYEQYF.

The V call is TRBV30, the J call TRBJ2-7, with D possibly matching TRBD2 (5 bases). The V end lost 7 bases, the J end lost 8 bases, and 15 bases lay between the germline ends. The CDR3 loop spans 11 amino acids. Germline CDR1 and CDR2: GTSNPN and SVGIG (reference sequence). DNA of the CDR3: TGTGCCTACAGAGCGGTTTTGCAGCAGTACTTC. It specifies CAYRAVLQQYF.

This clone was seen a handful of times. J is TRBJ2-5 and V is TRBV6-5, with D unresolved. The ends were cut back, 6 bases at V and 5 bases at J, with 10 bases in the middle. The CDR3 runs 12 residues. Germline-derived CDR1 and CDR2 are MNHEY and SVGAGI. The CDR3, as DNA: TGTGCCAGCAGCCCAACCGCGGAGACCCAGTACTTC. Translating gives CASSPTAETQYF.

This clone occurred once. The chain couples TRBV25-1 to TRBJ2-1; 7 nucleotides align to TRBD1. Germline CDR1 reads MGHDK; CDR2 reads SYGVNS. This CDR3 has 17 amino acids. J was trimmed by 6 bases and V by 0 bases; bases with no gene match: 11. CDR3 sequence (DNA): TGTGCCAGCAGTGAATATAGGACAGGCCTCCTCCCCAATGAGCAGTTCTTC. Translation gives CASSEYRTGLLPNEQFF.

The chain links TRBV29-1 to TRBJ2-7, with 7 bases lining up with TRBD1. Germline lookup yields CDR1 SQVTM and CDR2 ANQGSEA. The CDR3 is made up of 11 amino acids. V was clipped by 6 bases and J by 5 bases; unmatched bases: 4. CDR3 in DNA: TGCAGCGTAAGAACAGGGGACGAGCAGTACTTC. Its protein is CSVRTGDEQYF.

The chain links TRBV9 to TRBJ1-3, with a possible D match to TRBD1 (6 bases). There are 16 residues in the CDR3. Germline V gene lookup returns CDR1 SGDLS and CDR2 YYNGEE. V lost 1 base and J 2 bases, leaving 13 bases between the germline ends. The CDR3 spells CASSVYSGVPGNTIYF. The CDR3 DNA reads TGTGCCAGCAGCGTATATTCAGGGGTGCCTGGAAACACCATATATTTT.

The chain joins TRBV30 to TRBJ2-7; 7 nucleotides agree with TRBD2. The CDR3 runs 14 residues. CDR1 is GTSNPN and CDR2 is SVGIG in the germline V gene (reference sequence). The V gene end was trimmed by 0 bases and the J gene end by 5 bases; junction bases not matched to a gene: 7. CDR3 in DNA: TGTGCCTGGAGTGTAGGCGGGAGCCACAACGAGCAGTACTTC. Its protein is CAWSVGGSHNEQYF.

The sample holds a few counts of this clone. The V call is TRBV2, the J call TRBJ1-2, with a possible D match to TRBD1 (6 bases). Per germline, CDR1 SNHLY and CDR2 FYNNEI. Trimming took 2 bases from V and 8 from J, leaving 12 bases between them. This CDR3 has 13 residues. The CDR3 region has the DNA TGTGCCAGCAGTGAAACAGGGAAGGACGGCTACACCTTC. Translating it yields CASSETGKDGYTF.

To note about this clone: One junction end disagrees with the germline gene, perhaps due to a read error. The same CDR3 also results from other DNA sequences found in this sample. CDR3 protein: CSVEVAGASGADF. The CDR3 nucleotides are TGCAGCGTTGAAGTAGCCGGGGCTAGCGGGGCAGACTTC. The chain links TRBV29-1 to TRBJ2-5, with 9 nucleotides matching TRBD2. Germline V lookup: CDR1 SQVTM, CDR2 ANQGSEA. The CDR3 loop spans 13 amino acids.

This clone was observed a handful of times. The chain links TRBV5-1 to TRBJ1-4; 9 bases fit TRBD1. V shed 4 bases and J 7 bases; nucleotides not matched to a gene: 5. This CDR3 contains 14 residues. The germline gives CDR1 SGHRS, CDR2 YFSETQ. The CDR3 spells CASSHGTGSEKLFF. The CDR3 DNA is TGCGCCAGCAGCCATGGGACAGGGAGTGAAAAACTGTTTTTT.

V and J are TRBV5-4 and TRBJ2-3; TRBD2 aligns across 7 bases. The CDR3 runs to 14 residues. Germline trimming cut 5 bases from V and 6 bases from J; bases unmatched to any gene: 9. Germline loops: CDR1 SGHNT, CDR2 YYREEE (reference sequence). CDR3 sequence: CASRGGEGPDTQYF. CDR3 in DNA: TGTGCCAGCAGGGGCGGGGAGGGCCCCGATACGCAGTATTTT.

This clone was observed a handful of times. The rearrangement joins TRBV30 to TRBJ2-1, with 11 nucleotides matching TRBD2. V trimming: 0 bases; J trimming: 1 base; junction bases outside the gene matches: 8. Per the germline V gene, CDR1 is GTSNPN and CDR2 is SVGIG (reference sequence). CDR3 size: 18 residues. The CDR3 region has the DNA TGTGCCTGGAGTGTACAACTAGCGGGAGTCTCGTCCTACAATGAGCAGTTCTTC. Its translation is CAWSVQLAGVSSYNEQFF.

This clone has more than one count but fewer than ten. The sample has other DNA sequences that encode this CDR3 too. The chain is built from TRBV15 and TRBJ1-1, with D uncertain. CDR1 and CDR2 (germline): LNHNV, YYDKDF (reference sequence). V was trimmed by 2 bases and J by 1 base, leaving 5 bases between them. The CDR3 consists of 13 residues. The CDR3 DNA is TGTGCCACCAGCAGAAGGCAGAACACTGAAGCTTTCTTT. It specifies CATSRRQNTEAFF.

This clone showed up just a few times. The V gene is TRBV18, the J gene TRBJ1-2; no firm D call. The ends were cut back, 2 bases at V and 6 bases at J, with 16 bases in the middle. Germline V CDR1 and CDR2: KGHSH, LQKENI. The CDR3 extends over 15 amino acids. The CDR3 region is CASSPGLEGSDGYTF. CDR3 nucleotide sequence: TGTGCCAGCTCACCAGGCCTAGAGGGCTCAGATGGCTACACCTTC.

The rearrangement links TRBV30 to TRBJ2-6, with a weak D call TRBD2 (5 bases). This CDR3 is 17 amino acids long. In germline, CDR1 is GTSNPN, CDR2 SVGIG (reference sequence). V was cut by 1 base and J by 0 bases, with 13 bases left in between. The CDR3 sequence: CAWSAMPGSSGANVLTF. CDR3 sequence (DNA): TGTGCCTGGAGTGCCATGCCGGGAAGCTCTGGGGCCAACGTCCTGACTTTC.

V gene TRBV14 combines with J gene TRBJ2-1, with 9 bases fitting TRBD2. J lost 4 bases, V lost 6 bases, and 4 bases had no gene match. The CDR3 extends over 14 amino acids. CDR1 and CDR2 (germline): SGHDN, FVKESK. The CDR3 DNA reads as TGTGCCAGCAGTCGACTAGCGGAATACAATGAGCAGTTCTTC. This sequence encodes CASSRLAEYNEQFF.

Of note for this clone: Distinct nucleotide sequences in the sample also encode this CDR3. The chain has TRBV2 and TRBJ2-2, with D unresolved. The CDR3 sequence is 12 residues long. The V end was cut by 5 bases, the J end by 2 bases, with 3 bases between. CDR1 SNHLY and CDR2 FYNNEI come from the germline V gene. CDR3 region: CASSLNTGELFF. In DNA form, the CDR3 reads TGTGCCAGCAGTCTAAACACCGGGGAGCTGTTTTTT.

This clone has a handful of counts. The V gene is TRBV30, the J gene TRBJ2-5; no clear D. This CDR3 has 10 residues. Trimming took 5 bases from V and 4 from J, leaving 5 bases between them. Looked up from germline, CDR1 is GTSNPN and CDR2 is SVGIG (reference sequence). The CDR3 is CAWVTETQYF. CDR3 bases: TGTGCCTGGGTCACAGAGACCCAGTACTTC.

The chain couples TRBV6-6 to TRBJ2-1; D not resolved. Trimming stripped 4 bases from V and 9 bases from J, with 10 bases between. Germline CDR1 reads MNHNY; CDR2 reads SVGAGI (reference sequence). This CDR3 has 12 amino acids. CDR3 nucleotide sequence: TGTGCCAGCAGTTCTAGGTTCGGTGAGCAGTTCTTC. This sequence encodes CASSSRFGEQFF.